The 5 T cell receptor beta chains below were found in one sample sequenced in a study of beta chain features in type 1 diabetes. Study findings and constraints: For Type 1 diabetes patients, all four CD4+ subsets carried TCRB CDR3s that were moderately but significantly shorter.

No antigen has been assigned to these receptors. Expressed TCRB transcripts got sequenced, as all isolated RNA was reverse transcribed. TCRdb's copy holds only in-frame clones and misses some; the assay was immunoSEQ multiplex PCR. Altogether some 660,000 clones are present, roughly 13% being singletons, with the ten largest covering approximately 0.043%. Sequenced: naive CD4+ T cells from blood. The receptors were gathered from a man between 18 and 29 years old with type 1 diabetes.

The V and J genes are TRBV30 and TRBJ2-1; D is unclear. V was shortened by 3 bases and J by 6 bases, with 9 bases between the two germline ends. CDR3 size: 12 residues. Germline V gives CDR1 GTSNPN, CDR2 SVGIG (reference sequence). The DNA of the CDR3 is TGTGCCTGGAGAGGGTTACCCAATGAGCAGTTCTTC. Its translation: CAWRGLPNEQFF.

The chain is built from TRBV18 and TRBJ2-3, with TRBD1 matching 8 bases. Germline V gene data show CDR1 as KGHSH and CDR2 as LQKENI. V lost 5 bases, J lost 4 bases, and 17 bases stayed unmatched. The CDR3 extends over 18 amino acids. The CDR3 here is CASSYTPRGTGGADTQYF. DNA for the CDR3: TGTGCCAGCTCATACACACCTCGGGGGACAGGAGGCGCAGATACGCAGTATTTT.

As regards this clone: An end of the junction does not agree with germline; a read error may underlie this. V and J are TRBV7-7 and TRBJ2-5; 7 nucleotides line up with TRBD2. The CDR3 spans 15 residues. Per the germline V gene, CDR1 is SSHAT and CDR2 is FNYEAQ (reference sequence). CDR3 DNA: TGTGCTAGCAGCTTAATGGGACTACAACAAAAGACCCAGTACTTC. Its translation is CASSLMGLQQKTQYF. Supplemented by reference TRBV7-7 and TRBJ2-5, the full variable domain reads GAGVSQSPRYKVTKRGQDVTLRCDPISSHATLYWYQQALGQGPEFLTYFNYEAQPDKSGLPSDRFSAERPEGSISTLTIQRTEQRDSAMYRCASSLMGLQQKTQYFGPGTRLLVL.

This clone was seen more than once but under ten times. The rearrangement joins TRBV30 to TRBJ1-6; D is undetermined. Germline V CDR1 and CDR2: GTSNPN, SVGIG (reference sequence). CDR3 length: 13 residues. The V end was cut by 3 bases, the J end by 8 bases, with 11 bases between. The CDR3 reads CAWRDGWYSPLHF. The CDR3 DNA reads as TGTGCCTGGAGGGACGGGTGGTATTCACCCCTCCACTTT. Supplemented by reference TRBV30 and TRBJ1-6, the full variable domain reads SQTIHQWPATLVQPVGSPLSLECTVEGTSNPNLYWYRQAAGRGLQLLFYSVGIGQISSEVPQNLSASRPQDRQFILSSKKLLLSDSGFYLCAWRDGWYSPLHFGNGTRLTVT.

The chain employs TRBV30 and TRBJ1-1; D perhaps matches TRBD1 (5 bases). This CDR3 is 12 amino acids long. Germline V gene sequence: CDR1 GTSNPN, CDR2 SVGIG (reference sequence). V dropped 5 bases and J dropped 1 base, with 8 bases sitting between them. The CDR3 bases are TGTGCCTGGGGAGGGGCGAACACTGAAGCTTTCTTT. This sequence encodes CAWGGANTEAFF.